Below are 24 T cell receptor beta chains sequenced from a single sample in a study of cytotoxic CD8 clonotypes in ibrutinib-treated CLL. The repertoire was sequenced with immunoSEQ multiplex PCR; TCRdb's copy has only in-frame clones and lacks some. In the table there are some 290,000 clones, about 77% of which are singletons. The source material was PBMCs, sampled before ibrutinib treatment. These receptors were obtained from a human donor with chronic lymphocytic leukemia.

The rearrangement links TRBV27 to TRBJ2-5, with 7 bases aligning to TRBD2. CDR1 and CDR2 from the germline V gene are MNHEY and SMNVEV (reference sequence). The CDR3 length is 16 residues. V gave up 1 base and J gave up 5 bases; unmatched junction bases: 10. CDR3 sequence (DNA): TGTGCCAGCAGTTTATTCGGGTGGAGGGGAGGGGAGACCCAGTACTTC. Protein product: CASSLFGWRGGETQYF.

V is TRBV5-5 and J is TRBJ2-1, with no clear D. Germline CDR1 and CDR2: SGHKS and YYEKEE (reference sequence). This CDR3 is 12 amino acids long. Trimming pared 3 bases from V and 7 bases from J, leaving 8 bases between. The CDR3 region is CASSWTLNEQFF. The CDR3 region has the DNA TGTGCCAGCAGCTGGACGCTAAATGAGCAGTTCTTC.

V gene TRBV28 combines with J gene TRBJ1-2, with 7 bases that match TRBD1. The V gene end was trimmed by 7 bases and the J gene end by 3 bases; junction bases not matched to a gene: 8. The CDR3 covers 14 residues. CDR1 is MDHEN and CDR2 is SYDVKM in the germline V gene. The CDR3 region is CASTNTGDYYGYTF. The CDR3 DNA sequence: TGTGCCAGCACCAATACAGGGGACTACTATGGCTACACCTTC.

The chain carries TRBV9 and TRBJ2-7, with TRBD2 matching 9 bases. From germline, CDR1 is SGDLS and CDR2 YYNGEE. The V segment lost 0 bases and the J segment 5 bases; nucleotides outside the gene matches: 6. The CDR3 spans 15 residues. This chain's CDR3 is CASSVDGLAQHEQYF. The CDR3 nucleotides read TGTGCCAGCAGCGTAGACGGACTAGCGCAACACGAGCAGTACTTC. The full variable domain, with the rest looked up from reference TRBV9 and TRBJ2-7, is DSGVTQTPKHLITATGQRVTLRCSPRSGDLSVYWYQQSLDQGLQFLIQYYNGEERAKGNILERFSAQQFPDLHSELNLSSLELGDSALYFCASSVDGLAQHEQYFGPGTRLTVT.

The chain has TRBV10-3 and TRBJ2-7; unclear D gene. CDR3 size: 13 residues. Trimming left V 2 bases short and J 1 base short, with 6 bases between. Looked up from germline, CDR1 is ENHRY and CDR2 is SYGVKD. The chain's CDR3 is CAISEPGSYEQYF. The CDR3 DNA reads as TGTGCCATCAGTGAGCCAGGATCCTACGAGCAGTACTTC.

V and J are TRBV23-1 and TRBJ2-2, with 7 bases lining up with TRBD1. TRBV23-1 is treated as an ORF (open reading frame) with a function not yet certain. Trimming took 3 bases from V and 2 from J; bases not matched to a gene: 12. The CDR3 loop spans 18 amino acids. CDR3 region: CASSHPPTDRDNTGELFF. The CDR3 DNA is TGCGCCAGCAGTCATCCACCAACAGACAGGGATAACACCGGGGAGCTGTTTTTT.

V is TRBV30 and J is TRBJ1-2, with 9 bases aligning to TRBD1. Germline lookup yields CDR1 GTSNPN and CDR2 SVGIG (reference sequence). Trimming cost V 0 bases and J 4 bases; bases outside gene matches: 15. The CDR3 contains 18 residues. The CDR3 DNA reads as TGTGCCTGGAGTGTACATCGGTTACAGGGGGCGCCTGTCTATGGCTACACCTTC. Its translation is CAWSVHRLQGAPVYGYTF.

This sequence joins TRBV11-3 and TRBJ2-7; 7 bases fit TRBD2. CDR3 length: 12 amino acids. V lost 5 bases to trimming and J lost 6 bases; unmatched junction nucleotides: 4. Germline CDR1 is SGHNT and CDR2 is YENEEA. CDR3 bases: TGTGCCAGCAGCACCCGGACTAGCGAGCAGTACTTC. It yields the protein CASSTRTSEQYF.

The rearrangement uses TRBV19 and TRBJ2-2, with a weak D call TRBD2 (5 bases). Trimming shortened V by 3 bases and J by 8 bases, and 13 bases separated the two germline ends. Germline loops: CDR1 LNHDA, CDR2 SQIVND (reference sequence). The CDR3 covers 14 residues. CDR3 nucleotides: TGTGCCAGTAGTATCTCGGGATTTGGTGGGGAGCTGTTTTTT. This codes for CASSISGFGGELFF.

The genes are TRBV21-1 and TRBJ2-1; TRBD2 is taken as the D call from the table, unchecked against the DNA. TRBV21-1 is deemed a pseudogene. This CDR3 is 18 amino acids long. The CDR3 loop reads CASSKALLSGGPGNEQFF. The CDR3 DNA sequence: TGTGCCAGCAGCAAAGCGCTTTTGTCGGGAGGGCCGGGGAATGAGCAGTTCTTC.

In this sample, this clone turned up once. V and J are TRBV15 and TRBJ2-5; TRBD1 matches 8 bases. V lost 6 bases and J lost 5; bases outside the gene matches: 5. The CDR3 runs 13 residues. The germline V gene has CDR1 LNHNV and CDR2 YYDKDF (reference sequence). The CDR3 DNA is TGTGCCACCAGGCCAGGGGGCCGGGAGACCCAGTACTTC. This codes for CATRPGGRETQYF.

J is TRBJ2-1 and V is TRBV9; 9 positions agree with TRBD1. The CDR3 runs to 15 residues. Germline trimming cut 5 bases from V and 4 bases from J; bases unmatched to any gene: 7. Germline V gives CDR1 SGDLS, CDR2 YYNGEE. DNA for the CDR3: TGTGCCAGCAGTGCGGAACAGGGGGCGTACAATGAGCAGTTCTTC. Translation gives CASSAEQGAYNEQFF.

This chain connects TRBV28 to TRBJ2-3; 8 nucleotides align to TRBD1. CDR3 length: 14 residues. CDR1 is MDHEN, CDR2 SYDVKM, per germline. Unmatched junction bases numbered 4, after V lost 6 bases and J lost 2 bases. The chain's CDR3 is CASRPGQDTDTQYF. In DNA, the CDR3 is TGTGCCAGCAGACCGGGACAGGACACAGATACGCAGTATTTT.

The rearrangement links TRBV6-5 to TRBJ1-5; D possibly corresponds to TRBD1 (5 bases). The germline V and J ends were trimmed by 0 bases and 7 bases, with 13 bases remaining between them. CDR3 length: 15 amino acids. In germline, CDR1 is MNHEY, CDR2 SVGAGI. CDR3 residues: CASSYSAGPGQPQHF. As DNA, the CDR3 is TGTGCCAGCAGTTACTCGGCAGGGCCTGGGCAGCCCCAGCATTTT.

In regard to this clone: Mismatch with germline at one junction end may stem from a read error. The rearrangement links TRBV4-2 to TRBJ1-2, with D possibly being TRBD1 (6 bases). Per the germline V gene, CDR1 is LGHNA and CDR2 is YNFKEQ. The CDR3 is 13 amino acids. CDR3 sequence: CASSQGQDVPPAF. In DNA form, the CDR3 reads TGTGCCAGCAGCCAAGGACAGGACGTTCCTCCTGCCTTC.

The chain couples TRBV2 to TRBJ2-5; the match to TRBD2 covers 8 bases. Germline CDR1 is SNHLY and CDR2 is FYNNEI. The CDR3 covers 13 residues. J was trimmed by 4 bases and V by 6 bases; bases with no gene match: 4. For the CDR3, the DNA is TGTGCCAGCAGGGGACTAGGCATAGAGACCCAGTACTTC. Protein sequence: CASRGLGIETQYF.

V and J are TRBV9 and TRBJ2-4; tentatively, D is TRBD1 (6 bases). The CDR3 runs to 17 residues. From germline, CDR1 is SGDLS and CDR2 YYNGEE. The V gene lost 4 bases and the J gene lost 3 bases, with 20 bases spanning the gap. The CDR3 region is CASSPPVWGQGKNIQYF. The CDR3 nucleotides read TGTGCCAGCAGCCCGCCGGTGTGGGGGCAAGGCAAAAACATTCAGTACTTC.

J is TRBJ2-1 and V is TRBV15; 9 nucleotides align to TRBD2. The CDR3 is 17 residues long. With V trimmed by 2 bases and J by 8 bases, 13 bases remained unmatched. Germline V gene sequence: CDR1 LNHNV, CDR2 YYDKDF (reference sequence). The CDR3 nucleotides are TGTGCCACCAGCAGAAATCACGGGACTAGCCGTTCGGATGAGCAGTTCTTC. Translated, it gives CATSRNHGTSRSDEQFF. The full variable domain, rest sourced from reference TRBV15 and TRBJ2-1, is DAMVIQNPRYQVTQFGKPVTLSCSQTLNHNVMYWYQQKSSQAPKLLFHYYDKDFNNEADTPDNFQSRRPNTSFCFLDIRSPGLGDTAMYLCATSRNHGTSRSDEQFFGPGTRLTVL.

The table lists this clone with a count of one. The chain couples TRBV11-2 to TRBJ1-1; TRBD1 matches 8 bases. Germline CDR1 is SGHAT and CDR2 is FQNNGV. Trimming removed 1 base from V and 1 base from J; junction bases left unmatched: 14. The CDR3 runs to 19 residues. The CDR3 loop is CASSLGRGRGRKTNTEAFF. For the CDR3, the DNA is TGTGCCAGCAGCTTAGGGAGGGGCAGGGGGCGAAAAACGAACACTGAAGCTTTCTTT.

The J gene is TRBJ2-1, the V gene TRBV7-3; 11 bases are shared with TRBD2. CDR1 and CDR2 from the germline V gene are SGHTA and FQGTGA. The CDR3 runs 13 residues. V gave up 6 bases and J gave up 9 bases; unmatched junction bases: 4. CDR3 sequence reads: CASSTSGRGEQFF. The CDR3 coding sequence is TGTGCCAGCAGTACTAGCGGGAGAGGTGAGCAGTTCTTC.

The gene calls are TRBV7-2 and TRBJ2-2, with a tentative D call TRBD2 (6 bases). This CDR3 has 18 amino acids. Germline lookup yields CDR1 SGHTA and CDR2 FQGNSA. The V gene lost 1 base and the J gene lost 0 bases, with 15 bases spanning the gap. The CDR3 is CASSLGGWLAANTGELFF. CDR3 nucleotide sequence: TGTGCCAGCAGCTTAGGTGGATGGTTAGCGGCGAACACCGGGGAGCTGTTTTTT.

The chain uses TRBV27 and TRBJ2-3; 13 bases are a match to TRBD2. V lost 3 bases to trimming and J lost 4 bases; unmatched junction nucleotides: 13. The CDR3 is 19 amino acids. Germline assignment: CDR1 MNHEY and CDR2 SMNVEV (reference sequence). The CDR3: CASSFPLAGGLISPDTQYF. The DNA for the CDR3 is TGTGCCAGCAGTTTCCCACTAGCGGGAGGGCTAATAAGTCCAGATACGCAGTATTTT.

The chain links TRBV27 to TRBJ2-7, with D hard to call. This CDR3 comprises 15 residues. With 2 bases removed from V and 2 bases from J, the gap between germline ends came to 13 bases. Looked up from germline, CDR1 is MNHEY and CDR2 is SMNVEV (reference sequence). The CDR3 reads CASSLSLYGAYEQYF. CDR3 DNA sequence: TGTGCCAGCAGTTTAAGCCTATACGGTGCCTACGAGCAGTACTTC.

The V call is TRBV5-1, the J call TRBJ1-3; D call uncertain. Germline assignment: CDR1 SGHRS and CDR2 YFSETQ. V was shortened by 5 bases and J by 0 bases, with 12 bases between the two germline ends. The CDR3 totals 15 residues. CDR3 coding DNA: TGCGCCAGCAGGCCTGCTCCACACTCTGGAAACACCATATATTTT. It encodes CASRPAPHSGNTIYF.